This is a list of T cell receptor beta chains from one sample in a study of shared clonotypes between healthy human individuals. Generated by immunoSEQ multiplex PCR, the TCRdb table keeps only in-frame clones and is missing some. The top ten clones hold approximately 1.5% of a sample with approximately 980,000 clones, less than 85% of them seen once. Input material: memory CD4+ T cells sorted from blood. The receptor set was obtained from a man between 18 and 29 years old in good health. Each CDR3 is given with its conserved first and last residue. D genes are given only for firm matches. A clone size is listed for some rows: how often the clone was seen (once, few, many), or a class if it is expanded.

14,.,TRBV27,TRBD2,TRBJ2-5,TGTGCCAGCAGGGGGACTAGCGGGACGAAGACCCAGTACTTC,CASRGTSGTKTQYF
15,.,TRBV19,TRBD1,TRBJ2-5,TGTGCCAGTAGACACCAGGGACAGGGTTCGGAGACCCAGTACTTC,CASRHQGQGSETQYF
15,.,TRBV2,TRBD2,TRBJ2-1,TGTGCCAGCACCGGGACTAGCGGGGGTGCTAATGAGCAGTTCTTC,CASTGTSGGANEQFF
14,.,TRBV5-1,.,TRBJ2-2,TGCGCCAGCAGTTCTCAGGGTATTACCGGGGAGCTGTTTTTT,CASSSQGITGELFF
15,once,TRBV5-8,.,TRBJ2-4,TGTGCCAGCAGCTTGGGACGGGACTCAGGGAACATTCAGTACTTC,CASSLGRDSGNIQYF
15,.,TRBV25-1,TRBD2,TRBJ2-1,TGTGCCAGCAGTGATCCGACTAGCGGGGACAATGAGCAGTTCTTC,CASSDPTSGDNEQFF
16,.,TRBV7-2,TRBD1,TRBJ1-5,TGTGCCAGCAGCCGCCGACAGGGAGGACAGGGTCAGCCCCAGCATTTT,CASSRRQGGQGQPQHF
11,.,TRBV6-6,.,TRBJ1-1,TGTGCCAGCAGTTACGACACTGAAGCTTTCTTT,CASSYDTEAFF
12,.,TRBV18,.,TRBJ1-6,TGTGCCAGCTCACTCCCTAATTCACCCCTCCACTTT,CASSLPNSPLHF
16,.,TRBV5-4,.,TRBJ2-2,TGTGCCAGCAGCTTGGATGGAGGGGCGAACACCGGGGAGCTGTTTTTT,CASSLDGGANTGELFF
16,.,TRBV11-2,TRBD2,TRBJ2-2,TGTGCCAGCAGCTTTACGACTAGCGCTAGCACCGGGGAGCTGTTTTTT,CASSFTTSASTGELFF
14,.,TRBV11-2,TRBD2,TRBJ2-7,TGTGCCAGCAGCCCCGGGACTAGCGTTGGGGAGCAGTACTTC,CASSPGTSVGEQYF
14,.,TRBV29-1,TRBD1,TRBJ2-3,TGCAGCGTTGGGGGGACAGGGGTCACAGATACGCAGTATTTT,CSVGGTGVTDTQYF
17,.,TRBV7-9,.,TRBJ1-2,TGTGCCAGCAGCCCCTCGATTGGGGGAAGCGCTAACTATGGCTACACCTTC,CASSPSIGGSANYGYTF
16,.,TRBV5-1,TRBD1,TRBJ1-1,TGCGCCAGCATGGCCGGACAGGGATTCCAGGTCACTGAAGCTTTCTTT,CASMAGQGFQVTEAFF
14,once,TRBV5-5,.,TRBJ2-1,TGTGCCAGCACCCCGACAGTCCCAGGGAATGAGCAGTTCTTC,CASTPTVPGNEQFF
15,.,TRBV18,.,TRBJ1-6,TGTGCCAGCTCACCACGGGGGGAACCTAATTCACCCCTCCACTTT,CASSPRGEPNSPLHF
14,.,TRBV7-9,.,TRBJ1-6,TGTGCCAGCAGCTTAGGTGGAGGTAATTCACCCCTCCACTTT,CASSLGGGNSPLHF
15,.,TRBV7-6,.,TRBJ2-5,TGTGCCAGCAGCCTGACGGGACTCACCCAAGAGACCCAGTACTTC,CASSLTGLTQETQYF
15,.,TRBV10-3,TRBD1,TRBJ1-5,TGTGCCATCAGGAGCGGGACAGCCAACAATCAGCCCCAGCATTTT,CAIRSGTANNQPQHF
16,.,TRBV5-1,TRBD1,TRBJ2-7,TGCGCCAGCAGCCGATCCGGGACAGAGTCCTCCTACGAGCAGTACTTC,CASSRSGTESSYEQYF
15,.,TRBV18,TRBD1,TRBJ1-1,TGTGCCAGCTCACCTCCCGGGACAGGGGTCACTGAAGCTTTCTTT,CASSPPGTGVTEAFF
17,.,TRBV11-2,.,TRBJ2-7,TGTGCCAGCAGCGGACTCCAGGGACAAGGAGTTTCCTACGAGCAGTACTTC,CASSGLQGQGVSYEQYF
15,.,TRBV10-3,TRBD2,TRBJ2-3,TGTGCCATCAGTGCTAGCGGGAGTACGACAGATACGCAGTATTTT,CAISASGSTTDTQYF
16,.,TRBV5-1,.,TRBJ2-1,TGCGCCAGCAGCTTACGGGCGGACAGCTCCTACAATGAGCAGTTCTTC,CASSLRADSSYNEQFF
17,.,TRBV11-2,.,TRBJ1-6,TGTGCCAGCAGCTTACAACGGCTGGGCTCCTATAATTCACCCCTCCACTTT,CASSLQRLGSYNSPLHF
13,once,TRBV6-5,.,TRBJ2-7,TGTGCCAGCAGTTACGCACCCACCTACGAGCAGTACTTC,CASSYAPTYEQYF